This T cell receptor beta chain stems from a study of OX40 agonist ivuxolimab in advanced cancers. Clones were read by immunoSEQ multiplex PCR, and TCRdb kept only the in-frame ones, dropping some. The data show roughly 67,000 clones, with approximately 88% seen just once and roughly 5.1% held by the top ten. Trimming cost V 11 bases and J 4 bases, with 20 bases left between them. This CDR3 comprises 14 residues. The germline gives CDR1 MDHEN, CDR2 SYDVKM. The sequence derives from an adult with an advanced solid tumor such as melanoma, head and neck, liver or kidney cancer. V gene TRBV28 combines with J gene TRBJ2-5; possibly TRBD2 for D (6 bases). The source material was CD4+ or CD8+ T cells sorted from blood, sampled in a trial of the OX40 agonist ivuxolimab. CDR3 sequence reads: CASTTRREGETQYF. As DNA, the CDR3 is TGTGCCTCCACCACGAGGCGGGAAGGAGAGACCCAGTACTTC.